This T cell receptor (beta chain) was recorded in a study of CD8+ T cells in alopecia areata (dated by TCRdb to 2017 to 2018). A note on the overall study: Treated patients were enrolled in an open-label pilot trial of oral tofacitinib at 5 to 10 mg twice daily for moderate-to-severe alopecia areata. Patients received tofacitinib for 6 to 18 months and were then followed off drug for 6 months to check for delayed response and recurrence. For the treated patients, the SALT score, which quantifies what percentage of scalp surface area is affected, served as the measure of disease severity. High-throughput TCRbeta sequencing was used to examine T cell clonal expansion in alopecia areata in both the C3H/HeJ mouse model and human patients. On the human side, TCRbeta sequencing was run on scalp tissue and on sorted CD4+ and CD8+ peripheral blood T cells from healthy controls and from alopecia areata patients with either patchy or totalis/universalis disease. Tofacitinib-treated patients had biopsies at baseline and at 4 and 24 weeks of treatment, with a later scalp biopsy in several patients. Scalp clonality was compared across normal scalp (n=4), patchy alopecia areata scalp (n=8), and alopecia totalis/universalis scalp (n=8). RNA was extracted with the PAXgene miRNA kit for fixed scalp, the miRNeasy kit for PBMCs, and the RNeasy kit for mouse skin. Amplification of TCRbeta CDR3 regions was done by immunoSEQ multiplex PCR using 35 Vbeta forward primers and 13 Jbeta reverse primers.

The library was generated by the immunoSEQ multiplex PCR assay. To provide template for TCR sequencing, every sample had RNA extracted and reverse transcribed into cDNA. SuperScript III was used for first-strand cDNA synthesis, primed with a 2:1 mix of oligo-dT and random hexamers. A synthetic immune receptor repertoire was used to assess amplification bias, and residual bias was removed computationally. Per the source publication's procedure: Raw reads were preprocessed for error removal, and CDR3 was defined according to IMGT conventions as running from the conserved cysteine to phenylalanine. Clonality was calculated as 1 minus Shannon entropy normalized by log2 of the number of productive unique TCRs. CD4 or CD8 identity of scalp clones was inferred by cross-referencing scalp TCRbeta sequences with sorted blood CD4 and CD8 repertoires. The clones in this table, taken by TCRdb from immuneACCESS, are in-frame only. Not every clone is retained; where verified, under half of the shortfall comes from an unresolved V gene, and the cause of the rest is unknown. V and J calls and clone size are copied from that table; D and trimming were computed from the DNA. The sample table lists fewer than 250,000 clones, around three fifths of them with a count of one. The top ten clonotypes cover 1% of the sample.

Broader findings and caveats from the paper: Many expanded lesional clones persisted in scalp and blood during tofacitinib treatment, which may partly explain relapse after stopping treatment. Unlike mouse skin, where gammadelta T cells dominate, normal human skin contains resident alphabeta T cells that get sequenced too, which complicates analysis of the scalp TCR repertoire. Tofacitinib significantly decreased scalp clonality and the number of expanded CD8+ clones among the top 100 scalp clones. Because the treated cohort was small and included a single nonresponder, larger studies are needed to assess links between baseline CD8+ expansion and response. Compared with normal scalp, lesional scalp, particularly in alopecia totalis/universalis, had higher clonality and more expanded CD8+ clones, which suggests antigenic drive. TCR sequences shared between patients were less clear than in mice, possibly partly because of HLA diversity in the patient population.

To note about this clone: What antigen it recognizes has not been identified. The input lacks base qualities; no much larger clone sits a single base away.

The time point label for this specimen denotes: about 5 months on oral tofacitinib. Interpreted using the paper, the treatment or condition label stands for: oral pan-JAK inhibitor, 5-10 mg twice daily. From alopecia areata patients, peripheral blood was collected along with lesional scalp punch biopsies. PBMCs were separated by density centrifugation and stained for CD3, CD4 and CD8, after which CD4+ and CD8+ T cells were sorted on a FACSAria. The CDR3 measures 12 amino acids from cysteine to phenylalanine. Just the 36-base CDR3 DNA is kept, in frame starting at base 1. CDR1 SQVTM and CDR2 ANQGSEA were looked up in the germline V gene.

The chain employs TRBV29-1 and TRBJ1-1; no confident D gene assignment can be made. This receptor was obtained from a human donor with alopecia areata. The sample in question was CD4+ T cells sorted from blood, obtained at week 24, from a patient treated with tofacitinib. The CDR3: CSAGRVNTEAFF. The base sequence is TGCAGTGCCGGGAGGGTGAACACTGAAGCTTTCTTT.